This T cell receptor (beta chain) was sequenced in a study of graft-versus-host responses after intestinal transplantation (dated by TCRdb to about 2021). Turning to the overall study: The transplants that recipients received were multivisceral, liver-intestinal, or isolated intestinal. Rather than going through the commercial service, samples from a few later patients were sequenced in-house on an Illumina MiSeq and processed with MiXCR. After intestinal transplantation, graft-versus-host and host-versus-graft alloreactive T cell clones were followed in the graft, circulation and bone marrow using bulk TCR-beta CDR3 sequencing. Donor T cell macrochimerism was defined as a peak of at least 4% donor T cells among recipient peripheral blood mononuclear cells. Alloreactive clones were identified by sequencing pre-transplant mixed lymphocyte reaction products and comparing these products with unstimulated pre-transplant donor and recipient T cells. Every recipient was given anti-thymocyte globulin induction, then maintenance tacrolimus and steroids for approximately 3 years. The cohort enrolled approximately 24 intestinal transplant recipients including one retransplant, and a few patients lacking pretransplant specimens were excluded.

In this sample, this clone turned up a few times. Per-nucleotide qualities are absent, and no much larger clonotype sits a single base away. General conclusions and limits of the study: In patients with donor T cell macrochimerism, the allografts had high GvH to HvG T cell clonal ratios. GvH clones turned up in recipient bone marrow, with some appearing earlier in ileal mucosa or blood, a pattern consistent with an intestinal mucosal origin. The relatively low number and heterogeneity of intestinal transplant patients limited the conclusions. Early after transplant, peak levels of circulating GvH clones were associated with declines in HvG clones.

Library preparation used the immunoSEQ multiplex PCR assay. In most patients, genomic DNA was isolated using the Qiagen DNeasy Blood and Tissue Kit and sent frozen to Adaptive Biotechnologies for TCR sequencing. Adaptive Biotechnologies carried out high-throughput TCR-beta CDR3 sequencing of genomic DNA for most patients. The authors' analysis ran thus. TCR sequencing data were retrieved from Adaptive's ImmunoSEQ software for around 20 patients, whereas a few other patients were processed with MiXCR and VDJtools. To correct CD4 versus CD8 sorting errors, any sequence found in both subsets at a frequency ratio below 5:1 was removed. Because the origin of CDR3 nucleotide sequences shared between donor and recipient could not be assigned, those sequences were removed. At least 2-fold expansion over unstimulated cells and a minimum CFSE-low frequency of 0.002% (template counts) or 0.001% (read counts) were required for clones to be classified as alloreactive. Mappable clones were those detected in sequenced pre-transplant spleen, lymph node, or MLR CFSE-low populations of the donor or recipient. The cumulative frequency of alloreactive clones was calculated as a percentage of all sequences, weighted by copy number. The immuneACCESS repertoire file appears here via TCRdb, limited to in-frame rearrangements. These files lack a portion of the clones; in checked studies, under half of the deficit traces to unresolved V genes, and the cause of the others is not known. That table furnishes V, J and clone size, whereas the DNA furnished D and trimming. This sample holds 20,000 to 30,000 clones; approximately 40% were observed only once. Around 0.66% of the sample is taken by the ten largest.

The V and J ends are trimmed by 4 bases and 1 base, leaving 16 bases between them. Per the germline V gene, SGHTA is the CDR1 and FQGNSA is the CDR2. The CDR3 goes from the cysteine to the phenylalanine over 16 residues. Only CDR3 DNA remains: 48 bases, in frame from the first base. The meaning of the sample's time point label: cells obtained before transplantation from donor or recipient. Mixed lymphocyte reactions plated approximately 200,000 CFSE-labeled pre-transplant responders with approximately 200,000 irradiated violet-dye-labeled stimulators and were cultured for around six days. Proliferating CD3+CD4+CFSE-low and CD3+CD8+CFSE-low responder cells were FACS-sorted on a BD Influx sorter after the mixed lymphocyte reaction.

This chain is built from TRBV7-2 and TRBJ1-2, and possibly TRBD1, on 5 matching bases. This sequence originates from a human patient who received an intestinal transplant. The input for sequencing was alloreactive CD4+ T cells from a mixed lymphocyte reaction culture, taken before intestinal transplant. The sample's cell subset or site label, in plain terms: CFSE-low proliferating T cells sorted from approximately six-day pre-transplant mixed lymphocyte reaction (GvH or HvG direction). This receptor has the CDR3 CASSSGIAQLNYGYTF. The nucleotide sequence reads TGTGCCAGCAGCTCAGGGATCGCCCAGCTTAACTATGGCTACACCTTC.